Sequencing of this T cell receptor (beta chain) was carried out in a study of cytomegalovirus exposure and HLA in healthy donors. The PCR used 60 Vbeta and 13 Jbeta primers. Some clones are missing from TCRdb's copy, which holds only in-frame ones; the method was immunoSEQ multiplex PCR. The sample records tens of thousands of clones, about 77% being singletons. Study results and limitations: Earlier analysis yielded a pattern in which most TCR beta V segments were productive about 90% or about 30% of the time. Later analysis identified several of the most significant clusters that appeared linked to common viral pathogens. CMV serostatus was the only immune exposure information that was available.

Regarding this clone: Its antigen is unknown.

The germline CDR1 and CDR2 sequences are LNHDA and SQIVND (reference sequence). The length of the CDR3 is 14 residues. Between the trimmed V and J ends, which lost 0 bases and 2 bases, there was a span of 7 bases. This sequence joins TRBV19 and TRBJ1-1; D not resolved. The TCR comes from a male donor in good health and CMV-seropositive. Sequenced: PBMCs. This CDR3 is CASSIEAGNTEAFF. As DNA, the CDR3 is TGTGCCAGTAGTATAGAAGCAGGCAACACTGAAGCTTTCTTT.